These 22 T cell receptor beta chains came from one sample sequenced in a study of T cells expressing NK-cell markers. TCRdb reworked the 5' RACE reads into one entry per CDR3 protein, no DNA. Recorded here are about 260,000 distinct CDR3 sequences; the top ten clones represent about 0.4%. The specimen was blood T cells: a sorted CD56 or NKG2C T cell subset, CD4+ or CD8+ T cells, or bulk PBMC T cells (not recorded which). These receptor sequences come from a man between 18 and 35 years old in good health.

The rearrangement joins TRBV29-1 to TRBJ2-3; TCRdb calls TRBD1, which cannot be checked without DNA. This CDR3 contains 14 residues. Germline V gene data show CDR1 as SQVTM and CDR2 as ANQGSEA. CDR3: CSVAGTGATDTQYF.

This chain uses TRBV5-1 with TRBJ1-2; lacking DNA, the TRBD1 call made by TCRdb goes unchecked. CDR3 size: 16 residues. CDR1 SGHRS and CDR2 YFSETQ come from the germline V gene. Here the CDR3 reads CASSLGTVGLNYGYTF.

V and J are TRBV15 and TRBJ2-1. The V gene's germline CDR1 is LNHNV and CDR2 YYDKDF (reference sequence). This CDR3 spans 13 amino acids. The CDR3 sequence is CATSRAVDREQFF.

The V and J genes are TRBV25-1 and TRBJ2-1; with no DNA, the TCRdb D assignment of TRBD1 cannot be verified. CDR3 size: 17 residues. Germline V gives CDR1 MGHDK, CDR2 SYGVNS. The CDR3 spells CASSRPHRDRGVGEQFF.

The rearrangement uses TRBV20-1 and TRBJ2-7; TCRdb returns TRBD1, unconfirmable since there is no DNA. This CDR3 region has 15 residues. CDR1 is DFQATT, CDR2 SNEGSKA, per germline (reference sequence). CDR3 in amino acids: CSAPLNRQRPYEQYF.

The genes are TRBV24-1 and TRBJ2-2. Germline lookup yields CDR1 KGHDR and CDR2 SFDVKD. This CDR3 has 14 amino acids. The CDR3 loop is CATSDDPWAGELFF.

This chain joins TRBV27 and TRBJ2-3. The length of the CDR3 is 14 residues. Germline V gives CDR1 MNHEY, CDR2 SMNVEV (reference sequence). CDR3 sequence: CASSLKTYTDTQYF.

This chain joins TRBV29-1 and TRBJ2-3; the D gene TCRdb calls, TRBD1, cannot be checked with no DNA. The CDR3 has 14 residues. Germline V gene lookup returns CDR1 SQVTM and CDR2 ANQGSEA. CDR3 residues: CSVGTGGFPDTQYF.

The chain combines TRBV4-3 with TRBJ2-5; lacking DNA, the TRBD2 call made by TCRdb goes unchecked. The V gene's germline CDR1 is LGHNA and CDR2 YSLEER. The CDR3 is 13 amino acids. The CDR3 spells CASSPGQRETQYF.

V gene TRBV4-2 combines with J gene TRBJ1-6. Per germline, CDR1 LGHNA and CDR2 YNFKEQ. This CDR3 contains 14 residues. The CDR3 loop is CASSQASTNSPLHF.

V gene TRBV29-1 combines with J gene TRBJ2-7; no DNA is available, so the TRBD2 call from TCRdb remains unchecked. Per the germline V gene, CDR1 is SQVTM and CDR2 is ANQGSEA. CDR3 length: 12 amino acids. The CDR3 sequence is CSVEDGGYEQYF.

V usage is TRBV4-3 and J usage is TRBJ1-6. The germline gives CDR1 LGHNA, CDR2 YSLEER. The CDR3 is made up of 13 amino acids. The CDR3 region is CASSQTQNSPLHF.

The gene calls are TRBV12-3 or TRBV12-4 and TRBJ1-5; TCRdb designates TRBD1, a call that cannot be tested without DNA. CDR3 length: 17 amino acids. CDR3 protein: CASSLYAGQGSNQPQHF.

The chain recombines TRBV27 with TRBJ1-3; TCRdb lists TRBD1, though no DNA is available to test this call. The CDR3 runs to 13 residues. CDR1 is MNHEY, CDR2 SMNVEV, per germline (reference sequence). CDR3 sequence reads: CASRRTAGNTIYF.

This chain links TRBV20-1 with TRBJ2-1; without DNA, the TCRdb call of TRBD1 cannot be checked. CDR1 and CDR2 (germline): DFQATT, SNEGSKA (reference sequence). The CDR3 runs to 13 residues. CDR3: CSARARAQISQFF.

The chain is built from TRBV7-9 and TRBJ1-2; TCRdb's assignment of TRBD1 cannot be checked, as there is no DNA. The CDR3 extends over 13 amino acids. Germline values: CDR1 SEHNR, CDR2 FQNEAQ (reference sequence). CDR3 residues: CAPWDSRKYGYTF.

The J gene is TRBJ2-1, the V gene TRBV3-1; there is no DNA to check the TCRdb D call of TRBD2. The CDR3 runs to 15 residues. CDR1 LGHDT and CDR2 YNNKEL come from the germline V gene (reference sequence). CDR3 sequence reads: CASSPLAGVNNEQFF.

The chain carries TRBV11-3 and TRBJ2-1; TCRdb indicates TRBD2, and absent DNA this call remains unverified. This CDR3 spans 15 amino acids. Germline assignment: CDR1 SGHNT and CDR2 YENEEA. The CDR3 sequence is CASSRTSGRGNEQFF.

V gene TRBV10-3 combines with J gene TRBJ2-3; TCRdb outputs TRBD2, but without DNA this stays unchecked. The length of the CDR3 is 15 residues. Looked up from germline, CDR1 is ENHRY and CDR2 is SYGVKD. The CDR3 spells CATVTGALPTDTQYF.

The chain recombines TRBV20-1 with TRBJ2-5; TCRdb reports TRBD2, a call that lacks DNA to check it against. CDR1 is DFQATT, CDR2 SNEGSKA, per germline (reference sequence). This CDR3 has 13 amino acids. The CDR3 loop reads CSAAGVNQETQYF.

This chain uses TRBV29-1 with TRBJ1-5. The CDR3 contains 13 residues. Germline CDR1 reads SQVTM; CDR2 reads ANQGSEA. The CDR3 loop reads CSVVQSNNQPQHF.

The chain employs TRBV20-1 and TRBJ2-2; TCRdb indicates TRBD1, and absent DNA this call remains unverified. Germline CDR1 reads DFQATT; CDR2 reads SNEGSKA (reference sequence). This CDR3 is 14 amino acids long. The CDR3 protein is CGGSGTANTGELFF.